The clone carrying this TCR beta chain was seen only a few times. Its matching antigen is unknown. The data were obtained in a study of cytomegalovirus exposure and HLA in healthy donors. It was with 60 Vbeta and 13 Jbeta primers that the PCR ran. Assay used: immunoSEQ multiplex PCR; TCRdb lists only in-frame clones, some missing. Seen here are around 20,000 clones, around 80% observed once, and the top ten hold about 20%. Study-level points and caveats: Later on, an analysis found that several of the most significant clusters appeared to be linked to common viral pathogens, which included parvovirus B19. In the analysis, some V segments, TRBV6-2 and TRBV6-3 included, were excluded as indistinguishable.

V gave up 5 bases and J gave up 6 bases, with 10 bases separating them. This CDR3 spans 12 amino acids. Germline V gene data show CDR1 as MNHEY and CDR2 as SVGAGI. The chain uses TRBV6-5 and TRBJ1-2; D not certain. Sequencing was carried out using PBMCs. This clonotype was obtained from a human donor in good health. The CDR3 reads CASSVVGNGYTF. As DNA, the CDR3 is TGTGCCAGCAGTGTGGTGGGCAATGGCTACACCTTC.